This TCR beta chain was sequenced in a study of blood T cell repertoires in COVID-19. On the study more broadly: Acute and convalescent COVID-19 specimens originated in the United States, Italy and Spain. T cells, B-cell-depleted T cells, or PBMCs provided the cDNA or gDNA that served as material.

V was cut by 2 bases and J by 6 bases, with 19 bases left in between. In germline, CDR1 is KGHSH, CDR2 LQKENI. The CDR3 is 16 amino acids. Seattle participants joined during active infection and were tracked over time. Per the study methods: Reference gene primer amplification in the assay estimated nucleated cell counts. Produced via immunoSEQ multiplex PCR; TCRdb's table is partial and in-frame only. The V and J calls and clone size come from that table; D and trimming were worked out from the DNA. The sample shows around 260,000 clones, 70% to 85% of them seen only once. The specimen sequenced was peripheral blood. The receptor was isolated from a human donor with COVID-19, enrolled during active disease. The donor label of this sample is uncertain. The V gene is TRBV18, the J gene TRBJ1-2, with D hard to call. The DNA for the CDR3 is TGTGCCAGCTCACCAGAGACTAGTGCTACAGCTCATGGCTACACCTTC. It is translated as CASSPETSATAHGYTF.